This TCR beta chain came from a study of cytomegalovirus exposure and HLA in healthy donors. Study-level points and caveats: Looking again later, the authors saw that most CMV-associated TCR beta chains seemed HLA-restricted. In a later analysis, a missense DCLRE1C variant was linked to TCR beta V- and J-gene trimming. Near-uniform donor sequencing depth was presumed by presence/absence analyses.

The CDR3 length is 13 residues. CDR1 is MNHEY and CDR2 is SMNVEV in the germline V gene (reference sequence). Deletions cut 0 bases from V and 5 bases from J, with 7 bases between. The PCR employed 60 Vbeta primers together with 13 Jbeta primers. Profiling relied on immunoSEQ multiplex PCR, and the TCRdb table lists in-frame clones only, not all of them. The table has about 69,000 clones, about 73% seen once; the top ten hold roughly 9.7%. This clone was found a few times. Its antigen is undetermined. The chain joins TRBV27 to TRBJ1-2, with D unresolved. This receptor was taken from a woman under 40 in good health and CMV-seronegative. The specimen was PBMCs. The CDR3 region is CASSLSADYGYTF. The DNA of the CDR3 is TGTGCCAGCAGTTTATCGGCTGATTATGGCTACACCTTC.